This passage covers 6 T cell receptor beta chains from one sample sequenced in a study of tumor-infiltrating lymphocytes in glioblastoma multiforme. Three nested ARM-PCR rounds with V-beta and C-beta primers built TCRB libraries. TCRdb re-called the multiplex PCR reads through MiXCR, storing one row per CDR3 protein. This table has over 8,000 distinct CDR3 sequences, 74% appearing once. The sequencing input was brain tumor tissue. These receptors all stem from a male donor with glioblastoma.

The chain uses TRBV29-1 and TRBJ2-3, with 7 nucleotides matching TRBD2. Trimming at V came to 6 bases and at J to 5 bases, leaving 11 bases not matched to a gene. Germline V CDR1 and CDR2: SQVTM, ANQGSEA. The CDR3 spans 14 residues. CDR3 in DNA: TGCAGCGTGGACCCTCGCGGGAGAGGAGATACGCAGTATTTT. Its translation is CSVDPRGRGDTQYF.

The chain recombines TRBV11-1 with TRBJ2-7; D unresolved. In germline, CDR1 is SGHAT, CDR2 FQDESV (reference sequence). This CDR3 has 14 residues. V lost 5 bases and J lost 3, with 14 bases in between. CDR3 nucleotide sequence: TGTGCCAGCAGCCCCCCCAGGTTTAACTACGAGCAGTACTTC. Its translation: CASSPPRFNYEQYF.

This clonotype was counted at least ten times. The chain recombines TRBV28 with TRBJ2-3; D is unclear. The CDR3 consists of 12 residues. Germline lookup yields CDR1 MDHEN and CDR2 SYDVKM. V dropped 2 bases and J dropped 4 bases, with 4 bases sitting between them. CDR3 DNA sequence: TGTGCCAGCAGTTTAGGGTCAGATACGCAGTATTTT. Translating gives CASSLGSDTQYF.

The chain carries TRBV11-2 and TRBJ2-3, with 7 bases identical to TRBD2. From germline, CDR1 is SGHAT and CDR2 FQNNGV. The length of the CDR3 is 14 residues. V was clipped by 2 bases and J by 2 bases; unmatched bases: 1. CDR3 sequence: CASSLRDYTDTQYF. The CDR3 DNA sequence: TGTGCCAGCAGCTTAAGGGACTACACAGATACGCAGTATTTT.

The chain uses TRBV20-1 and TRBJ2-3, with D unclear. There are 15 residues in the CDR3. Trimming stripped 0 bases from V and 2 bases from J, with 12 bases between. The germline V gene has CDR1 DFQATT and CDR2 SNEGSKA (reference sequence). In DNA, the CDR3 is TGCAGTGCTAGAGATTGGGCCGGGTCCACAGATACGCAGTATTTT. Translating it yields CSARDWAGSTDTQYF.

In its sample, this clonotype was seen once. The CDR3 loop reads CASSVAGTDTQYF. The CDR3 nucleotides are TGTGCCAGCAGCGTAGCGGGGACAGATACGCAGTATTTT. The J gene is TRBJ2-3, the V gene TRBV5-4, with 8 bases aligning to TRBD2. The CDR3 length is 13 residues. J was trimmed by 3 bases and V by 4 bases; bases with no gene match: 1. The germline CDR1 and CDR2 sequences are SGHNT and YYREEE (reference sequence).